The 10 T cell receptor beta chains listed next were all sequenced from one sample in a study of shared T cell receptors in the human thymus. The table came from immunoSEQ multiplex PCR; TCRdb's copy has only in-frame clones and leaves some out. The table shows about 540,000 clones, with approximately 80% occurring only once. This same sample was also part of a study on human thymus T cells.

The sequenced material came from thymocytes. These receptors all stem from a boy younger than two with a congenital heart defect.

The V gene is TRBV25-1, the J gene TRBJ2-1; 8 bases agree with TRBD1. CDR3 size: 11 residues. Germline CDR1 is MGHDK and CDR2 is SYGVNS. The J segment lost 9 bases and the V segment lost 6 bases, leaving 1 base of the junction unmatched. CDR3 coding DNA: TGTGCCAGCAGACAGGGGGGTGAGCAGTTCTTC. This encodes CASRQGGEQFF. The full variable domain, rest sourced from reference TRBV25-1 and TRBJ2-1, is EADIYQTPRYLVIGTGKKITLECSQTMGHDKMYWYQQDPGMELHLIHYSYGVNSTEKGDLSSESTVSRIRTEHFPLTLESARPSHTSQYLCASRQGGEQFFGPGTRLTVL.

The gene calls are TRBV11-2 and TRBJ2-5; 14 bases align to TRBD2. Germline lookup yields CDR1 SGHAT and CDR2 FQNNGV. The CDR3 runs 15 residues. Trimming removed 4 bases from V and 5 bases from J; junction bases left unmatched: 3. The CDR3 loop reads CASSWGLAGAETQYF. CDR3 nucleotides: TGTGCCAGCAGCTGGGGACTAGCGGGAGCGGAGACCCAGTACTTC.

V and J are TRBV27 and TRBJ2-1; 8 bases line up with TRBD2. The germline V gene has CDR1 MNHEY and CDR2 SMNVEV (reference sequence). The junction had 33 bases not matched to a gene; V was cut back by 6 bases and J by 5 bases. This CDR3 is 23 amino acids long. The CDR3 here is CASSPLWATTGGLRFGRDNEQFF. The DNA for the CDR3 is TGTGCCAGCAGCCCACTCTGGGCTACGACGGGAGGGCTAAGGTTCGGGCGGGACAATGAGCAGTTCTTC.

The V and J genes are TRBV11-2 and TRBJ1-1, with unresolved D. This CDR3 has 13 residues. Germline V CDR1 and CDR2: SGHAT, FQNNGV. Trimming left V 5 bases short and J 0 bases short, with 7 bases between. CDR3: CASSPQMNTEAFF. The CDR3 region has the DNA TGTGCCAGCAGCCCACAAATGAACACTGAAGCTTTCTTT.

The chain recombines TRBV5-1 with TRBJ2-5, with 7 positions matching TRBD1. This CDR3 is built from 16 residues. CDR1 SGHRS and CDR2 YFSETQ come from the germline V gene. J lost 5 bases, V lost 4 bases, and 14 bases had no gene match. This CDR3 is CASSRSRDRVLETQYF. The CDR3 DNA is TGCGCCAGCAGCCGTAGTCGCGACAGGGTTTTGGAGACCCAGTACTTC.

This clone has a single count. The chain recombines TRBV29-1 with TRBJ1-2; TRBD1 matches 10 bases. Trimming at V came to 4 bases and at J to 1 base, leaving 6 bases not matched to a gene. CDR3 length: 15 residues. Germline lookup yields CDR1 SQVTM and CDR2 ANQGSEA. As DNA, the CDR3 is TGCAGCGTTGGGCCCCGGGACAGGGGTAACTATGGCTACACCTTC. Residues: CSVGPRDRGNYGYTF.

The chain joins TRBV6-4 to TRBJ2-1; TRBD1 is a possible D gene (5 bases). This CDR3 contains 14 residues. V was shortened by 6 bases and J by 12 bases, with 21 bases between the two germline ends. The germline V gene encodes CDR1 MRHNA and CDR2 SNTAGT. CDR3 region: CASRPDRTFQGQFF. CDR3 sequence (DNA): TGTGCCAGCAGACCCGATCGGACCTTCCAGGGGCAGTTCTTC.

The CDR3 spells CASSARGGRGLQYF. The CDR3 DNA follows: TGTGCCAGCAGCGCGCGTGGTGGCAGGGGATTGCAGTACTTC. This rearrangement joins TRBV9 to TRBJ2-7; possibly TRBD1 for D (6 bases). This CDR3 is built from 14 residues. V was trimmed by 3 bases and J by 9 bases, leaving 19 bases between them. Germline V lookup: CDR1 SGDLS, CDR2 YYNGEE.

The chain is built from TRBV27 and TRBJ1-2; D call uncertain. Per germline, CDR1 MNHEY and CDR2 SMNVEV (reference sequence). The length of the CDR3 is 14 residues. Trimming stripped 2 bases from V and 1 base from J, with 8 bases between. The CDR3 reads CASSLDSDNYGYTF. The DNA of the CDR3 is TGTGCCAGCAGTTTAGATTCAGATAACTATGGCTACACCTTC.

The chain has TRBV4-1 and TRBJ2-7, with 8 bases matching TRBD2. This CDR3 is built from 16 residues. Germline-derived CDR1 and CDR2 are MGHRA and YSYEKL. The V and J ends lost 0 bases and 3 bases, in that order; junction bases with no gene match: 7. CDR3 residues: CASSQDIELADYEQYF. The CDR3 region has the DNA TGCGCCAGCAGCCAAGATATCGAACTAGCGGACTACGAGCAGTACTTC.